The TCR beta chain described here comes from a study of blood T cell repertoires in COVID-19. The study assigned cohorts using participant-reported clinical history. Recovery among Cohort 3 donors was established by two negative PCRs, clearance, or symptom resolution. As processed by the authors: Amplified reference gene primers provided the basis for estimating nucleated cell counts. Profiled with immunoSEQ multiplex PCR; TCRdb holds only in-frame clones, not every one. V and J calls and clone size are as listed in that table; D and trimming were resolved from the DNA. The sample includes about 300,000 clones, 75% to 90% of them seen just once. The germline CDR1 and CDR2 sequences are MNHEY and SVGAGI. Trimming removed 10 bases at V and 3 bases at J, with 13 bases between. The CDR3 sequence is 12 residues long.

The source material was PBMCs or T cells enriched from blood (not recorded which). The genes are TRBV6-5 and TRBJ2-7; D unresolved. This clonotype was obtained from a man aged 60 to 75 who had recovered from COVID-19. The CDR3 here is CAISNTRYEQYF. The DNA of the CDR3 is TGTGCCATATCGAATACACGCTACGAGCAGTACTTC.